A single sample gave rise to the 2 T cell receptor beta chains below, sequenced in a study of blood T cells in healthy people across ages. With a J-beta primer mix and a sample-barcoded 5' primer, a second PCR ran about 7 to 12 cycles. TCRdb reanalysed the 5' RACE reads using MiXCR and keeps one entry per CDR3 protein. In the table there are 1.5 million to 2 million distinct CDR3 sequences, around 50% of which are singletons. Sequenced input: blood. The receptors stem from a middle-aged woman in good health.

This clonotype came up a few times. Here the CDR3 DNA reads TGTGCCAGCAGTCTTGGGGGCGACACAAAGAATGGCTACACCTTC. Translating gives CASSLGGDTKNGYTF. This chain uses TRBV6-2 or TRBV6-3 with TRBJ1-2; tentative D call: TRBD1 (6 bases). Germline loops: CDR1 MNHEY, CDR2 SVGEGT. The CDR3 is 15 residues long. V was shortened by 5 bases and J by 6 bases, with 19 bases between the two germline ends.

This clonotype has a handful of counts. CDR3 residues: CASSLEIAKNIQYF. CDR3 nucleotide sequence: TGTGCCAGCAGCTTAGAGATAGCCAAAAACATTCAGTACTTC. This rearrangement joins TRBV7-2 to TRBJ2-4; D unclear. The CDR3 totals 14 residues. Per germline, CDR1 SGHTA and CDR2 FQGNSA. Trimming cost V 1 base and J 0 bases, with 4 bases left between them.